This T cell receptor beta chain appears in the sequencing data of a study of PD-1 blockade in classical Hodgkin lymphoma. Points from the study as a whole: Complete responders' diversity at baseline resembled that of newly diagnosed patients. Compared with baseline, CD4+ but not CD8+ TCR diversity had risen significantly by C4D1. Repertoire differences have undefined causes, possibly disease activity or prior therapy.

Assay: immunoSEQ multiplex PCR; the TCRdb copy retains only in-frame clones and omits some. The repertoire has over 5,500 clones, around 73% of them found once; the top ten carry 10% to 15%. About this clone itself: Its antigen is unidentified.

The time point: cycle 4 day 1 (C4D1), after more than 5 weeks of nivolumab. There was relapse after autologous stem cell transplantation in every patient, and there was variation in brentuximab vedotin exposure. Applied to thawed PBMCs, magnetic negative selection was the method used to isolate CD8+ T cells. Per the germline V gene, CDR1 is SEHNR and CDR2 is FQNEAQ (reference sequence). With 8 bases removed from V and 0 bases from J, the gap between germline ends came to 10 bases. This CDR3 contains 13 residues. This receptor was taken from a human donor with classical Hodgkin lymphoma. This chain uses TRBV7-9 with TRBJ1-2; no firm D call. The source material was CD8+ T cells from blood, sampled before the fourth cycle of nivolumab. CDR3: CASAGPANYGYTF. CDR3 coding DNA: TGTGCCAGCGCCGGCCCTGCTAACTATGGCTACACCTTC.